This entry describes one T cell receptor (beta chain). Antigen: not known. The method was immunoSEQ multiplex PCR; TCRdb's version includes in-frame clones alone and lacks a portion of them. The sample contains 89,000 or so clones, roughly 92% of which appear only once. This specimen belongs to a study of cytomegalovirus exposure and HLA in healthy donors. Study background: The same platform used for the approximately 670 first-cohort repertoires was also used for the approximately 120 validation repertoires, as a later analysis reported.

From germline, CDR1 is MNHNY and CDR2 SVGAGI (reference sequence). The trim removed 5 bases at V and 9 bases at J, leaving 10 bases unmatched. The CDR3 runs 14 residues. Study-wide points: Some TCR beta chains (more than 150 of them) were listed as cytomegalovirus-associated. Cytomegalovirus status, reportedly, was diagnosed with high specificity and sensitivity by the classifier. Subsequent analysis revealed that first-cohort TCR clusters tended to co-occur in the approximately 120 validation repertoires.

The V gene is TRBV6-6, the J gene TRBJ1-5; 7 bases agree with TRBD1. The specimen was PBMCs. The receptor comes from a woman aged 25 to 39 in good health and CMV-seropositive. This CDR3 reads CASSPGQRFGPQHF. The CDR3 DNA follows: TGTGCCAGCAGTCCGGGACAGCGGTTTGGGCCCCAGCATTTT.